The entry below gives a single TCR beta chain sequence along with its context. The target of this receptor is not known. No base qualities exist here, and no much larger clone lies one base off it. This entry belongs to a study of cytotoxic CD8 clonotypes in ibrutinib-treated CLL (dated by TCRdb to the early 2020s). Broadly, across the study: In this cohort, approximately 15 patients were treatment-naive and about a dozen were relapsed/refractory, while some 18 had unmutated IGHV. On average, each sample had 255,043 productive templates and about 89,000 productive rearrangements. Partial responses were observed in about 25 patients and complete responses in 2; after a median follow-up of 68 months, remission was maintained in 14 patients and progression was observed in approximately twelve. Longitudinal samples were obtainable from about 30% of the 86 participants in the trial. Response samples were obtained after a median of roughly eleven months of treatment, with a range of roughly 6 to 40 months. Cryopreserved peripheral blood mononuclear cells were obtained prior to treatment, at the time of response, and at either disease progression or sustained remission. Patients were still on ibrutinib when every remission and progressive disease sample was collected. General findings and caveats noted by the study authors: At baseline, clonality was higher than in age-matched healthy donors and showed a strong correlation with circulating CD8+ T-cell counts. Public clonotypes were rare and either contracted or stayed stable during treatment, and the rise in clonality at ibrutinib response reflected the expansion of private clonotypes. Lymph node repertoires were not examined, and the timing of sampling was not matched between patients in sustained remission and those whose disease progressed. At ibrutinib response clonality went up, during sustained remission it held steady, and at progression it dropped back toward baseline.

Each clonotype received, on average, 10x coverage in deep resolution sequencing performed on a MiSeq, where the target depth lay between 1 in 1 million and 1 in 200,000 T cells. The immunoSEQ hsTCRB Kit was used to generate the TCR beta libraries. Concerning the study's data processing: Data were analyzed with ImmunoSEQ Data Assistant and ImmunoSEQ Analyzer, with V, D and J genes assigned per IMGT definitions. Clonality, which ranges from 0 to 1, was calculated as one minus the normalized Shannon entropy of productive rearrangement frequencies. Only overrepresented clonotypes making up at least 0.05% of the repertoire of each patient were included in the public clonotype analysis. More than ten age-matched healthy donor repertoires from immuneACCESS were used as controls for clonality. TCRdb mirrors the immuneACCESS table, restricted to in-frame sequences. Some clones are absent from its copies; in checked studies, under half trace to an unresolved V gene, and the reason for the others is unknown. V and J calls and clone size follow that table, whereas D and trimming were derived from the DNA. The sample table contains some 200,000 clones; only one count was recorded for approximately 70% of them. The ten biggest clones cover 5.5% to 7% of the sample.

Between the V and J ends, shortened by 2 bases and 6 bases respectively, the junction contains 16 bases. CDR1 GTSNPN and CDR2 SVGIG are derived from the germline V gene (reference sequence). There are 15 amino acids in the CDR3, from cysteine to phenylalanine inclusive. Here the CDR3 DNA is all that survives: 45 bases in frame from base 1. According to the study, the label for this sample's time point signals: about 11 months on ibrutinib. For TCR beta library preparation, approximately 2 micrograms of genomic DNA were extracted from the cryopreserved PBMCs. Longitudinal blood samples from CLL patients on ibrutinib monotherapy underwent high-throughput TCR beta sequencing. The patients were enrolled in a single-center, open-label phase 2 trial of ibrutinib monotherapy.

This receptor chain uses TRBV30 and TRBJ2-2; the D segment could be TRBD1, given 6 matching bases. This receptor was identified in a human donor with chronic lymphocytic leukemia. The specimen comprised PBMCs, sampled after 12 months of ibrutinib treatment. The CDR3 protein is CAWSPTGKLPGELFF. In nucleotide form, the sequence is TGTGCCTGGAGTCCTACAGGGAAGTTACCCGGGGAGCTGTTTTTT. With the rest looked up from the reference TRBV30 and TRBJ2-2 genes rather than sequenced, the full variable domain is SQTIHQWPATLVQPVGSPLSLECTVEGTSNPNLYWYRQAAGRGLQLLFYSVGIGQISSEVPQNLSASRPQDRQFILSSKKLLLSDSGFYLCAWSPTGKLPGELFFGEGSRLTVL.